This TCR beta chain originates from a study of human T cells and chemical hapten exposure. Study-wide background: Upper-back patches of 0.01% DPC were read at 6 days.

Time point described: patch test 2, 6 weeks after DPC sensitization. Treatment of the sample: therapeutic diphenylcyclopropenone sensitization with weekly scalp DPC. The table lists this clonotype with a count of one. There are 16 residues in the CDR3. CDR1 is SGDLS, CDR2 YYNGEE, per germline. V gave up 4 bases and J gave up 2 bases, with 17 bases separating them. Using its own MiXCR run on the RACE reads, TCRdb lists one record per CDR3 protein. The data hold about 70,000 distinct CDR3 sequences, with 8.5% to 9% observed a single time. This receptor was obtained from a woman aged 45-59 years with alopecia areata. Some clones in this sample may be carry-over from other donors' samples. The chain uses TRBV9 and TRBJ2-3, with a possible D match to TRBD2 (5 bases). Specimen: whole blood, collected in connection with sensitization to the hapten diphenylcyclopropenone (DPC). This CDR3 reads CASSPEGCPHTDTQYF. The CDR3 DNA reads TGTGCCAGCAGCCCCGAGGGTTGCCCTCACACAGATACGCAGTATTTT.